Listed here are 9 T cell receptor beta chains from one sample, sequenced in a study of T cell responses to AZD1222 COVID-19 vaccine. Produced via immunoSEQ multiplex PCR; TCRdb's table is partial and in-frame only. This sample carries 130,000 to 150,000 clones, approximately 91% of them seen once, and the ten largest clones take less than 2%. The starting material was peripheral blood, obtained 28 days after the second AZD1222 dose. Receptors were obtained from an adult who received the AZD1222 COVID-19 vaccine.

The chain combines TRBV5-1 with TRBJ1-2; tentative D call: TRBD1 (6 bases). Trimming shortened V by 0 bases and J by 8 bases, and 17 bases separated the two germline ends. Germline V CDR1 and CDR2: SGHRS, YFSETQ. The CDR3 extends over 15 amino acids. CDR3 sequence reads: CASSLVTGPLGGYTF. The CDR3 nucleotides are TGCGCCAGCAGCTTGGTGACAGGACCTCTTGGAGGCTACACCTTC.

V and J are TRBV30 and TRBJ2-3; TRBD2 matches at 7 bases. The CDR3 contains 11 residues. Trimming took 5 bases from V and 9 from J; bases not matched to a gene: 5. From germline, CDR1 is GTSNPN and CDR2 SVGIG (reference sequence). The CDR3 sequence is CAWGLVGTQYF. Written as DNA, the CDR3 is TGTGCCTGGGGACTAGTTGGGACGCAGTATTTT.

This chain connects TRBV6-5 to TRBJ2-3, with a tentative D call TRBD2 (6 bases). The CDR3 spans 15 residues. The germline V gene encodes CDR1 MNHEY and CDR2 SVGAGI. Trimming took 5 bases from V and 2 from J, leaving 14 bases between them. The CDR3 DNA follows: TGTGCCAGCAGTACCCCGGGACTCCCCACAGATACGCAGTATTTT. It specifies CASSTPGLPTDTQYF.

CDR3 nucleotide sequence: TGTGCCAGCAGCTCACCGGGATCTCTTGGCTACACCTTC. Its translation is CASSSPGSLGYTF. The chain couples TRBV9 to TRBJ1-2; D is undetermined. The CDR3 loop spans 13 amino acids. The V gene lost 4 bases and the J gene lost 7 bases, with 14 bases spanning the gap. Germline V gives CDR1 SGDLS, CDR2 YYNGEE.

J is TRBJ1-1 and V is TRBV7-8, with D possibly TRBD1 on 6 matching bases. V gave up 5 bases and J gave up 5 bases, with 9 bases separating them. The V gene's germline CDR1 is SGHVS and CDR2 FQNEAQ. The CDR3 runs to 12 residues. The CDR3 nucleotides are TGTGCCAGCAGCCGCAGGGGAACTGAAGCTTTCTTT. Its translation is CASSRRGTEAFF.

This clone was counted a single time. The rearrangement uses TRBV6-5 and TRBJ1-4, with a possible D match to TRBD1 (5 bases). From germline, CDR1 is MNHEY and CDR2 SVGAGI. CDR3 length: 14 amino acids. The V end was cut by 6 bases, the J end by 3 bases, with 11 bases between. The CDR3 is CASSRGGANEKLFF. The CDR3, as DNA: TGTGCCAGCAGCCGTGGGGGGGCTAATGAAAAACTGTTTTTT.

This clone is a singleton in its sample. The J gene is TRBJ1-1, the V gene TRBV7-6; 9 bases are shared with TRBD1. Germline V gives CDR1 SGHVS, CDR2 FNYEAQ. V trimming: 4 bases; J trimming: 1 base; junction bases outside the gene matches: 4. This CDR3 contains 15 residues. This chain's CDR3 is CASSSGTGSNTEAFF. The CDR3 nucleotides read TGTGCCAGCAGCTCCGGGACAGGGTCGAACACTGAAGCTTTCTTT.

This chain connects TRBV6-5 to TRBJ2-7; 8 bases map to TRBD1. The CDR3 contains 15 residues. Losses at the gene ends were 8 bases for V and 4 bases for J; bases not matched to a gene: 13. Germline CDR1 reads MNHEY; CDR2 reads SVGAGI. CDR3 nucleotides: TGTGCCAGCTCAAAGAGGCGCGGACAGGGTTACGAGCAGTACTTC. It codes for CASSKRRGQGYEQYF.

J is TRBJ1-2 and V is TRBV6-5; perhaps TRBD1 as D (5 bases). Germline assignment: CDR1 MNHEY and CDR2 SVGAGI. The CDR3 has 12 residues. V gave up 2 bases and J gave up 8 bases, with 9 bases separating them. The CDR3 loop reads CASSYQGWGYTF. CDR3 coding DNA: TGTGCCAGCAGTTACCAGGGATGGGGCTACACCTTC.